Below, one T cell receptor beta chain is given with its context. What this receptor recognizes is not known. Per-base qualities were not stored, and no clone one base away is much larger. Donors formed part of the validation cohort, which comprised 120 subjects and was distinct from the first cohort of under 800 subjects. This specimen belongs to a study of cytomegalovirus exposure and HLA in healthy donors (dated by TCRdb to the late 2010s). Context from the whole study: The 500 to 800 repertoires of the first cohort and the roughly 120 validation repertoires were produced on the same platform, according to a later analysis. The study was designed to test whether signatures of past pathogen exposure could be identified by cataloging public T cell receptors. Besides the first cohort of more than 650 subjects, a separate validation cohort made up of about 120 different subjects was used. To predict cytomegalovirus infection status, the study combined high-throughput TCR immunosequencing, statistical association of individual TCRs with disease status, and machine learning. Broader findings and caveats from the paper: The authors suggested that the approach could potentially be generalized to other disease states and immunological phenotypes. In a later analysis, TCRs clustered in the first cohort were found to also tend to co-occur in the 130 or so validation repertoires, with 94% of cluster scores above 0. The study listed 150 to 200 TCR beta chains as associated with cytomegalovirus. In both the original and validation cohorts, the classifier was reported to diagnose cytomegalovirus status with high specificity and sensitivity. The validation cohort had no HLA typing available for a later analysis, so co-occurrence within that cohort was assessed over all 130 or so repertoires. Most TCR sequences were observed very rarely across donors, whereas some public TCRs were present in many individuals. Three of the identified cytomegalovirus-associated TCR beta chains were confirmed in vitro to be specific for cytomegalovirus antigens.

V gives up 3 bases and J gives up 5 bases, and the segment between their germline ends measures 13 bases. Its CDR3 holds 14 amino acids, cysteine through phenylalanine. Of the read, only the CDR3 DNA is kept; its 42 bases are in frame from base 1. CDR1 and CDR2 are read off the germline V gene as KGHSH and LQKENI. Preparation of the library involved the immunoSEQ multiplex PCR assay. Concerning the study's data processing: A statistical classification framework was built for diagnosing cytomegalovirus status from the catalog of TCR beta chain sequences. What TCRdb holds here is the immuneACCESS table cut down to in-frame rearrangements. Part of the clones is not present; checked against another copy, under half of the missing clones reflect an unresolved V gene, and the others are unexplained. Clone size and V and J calls were adopted from that table, with D and trimming inferred from the DNA. In this sample the table shows around 250,000 clones, roughly 89% of which occur a single time. Under 0.4% of the sample goes to the ten largest clones.

Sequenced sample: PBMCs. The clonotype comes from a woman under 30 in good health and CMV-seronegative. Recombination linked TRBV18 to TRBJ1-1; no confident D gene assignment can be made. The CDR3 has the sequence CASSPRDSLTEAFF. The bases are TGTGCCAGCTCACCCCGGGATTCCTTAACTGAAGCTTTCTTT.